These T cell receptor beta chains were read from a single sample in a study of shared clonotypes between healthy human individuals. Clones were sequenced by immunoSEQ multiplex PCR, and TCRdb holds only the in-frame ones, with some missing. This table has under 2,500,000 clones, approximately 94% appearing once. The specimen was naive CD4+ T cells sorted from blood. Every receptor here comes from a man in his late teens or twenties in good health. Both conserved end residues are part of each CDR3. The D gene is left open where the match is weak. A row's size may be missing; if present it is once, few, many or a size class.

v_call,j_call,d_call,clone_size,cdr3_nt,cdr3_aa
TRBV2,TRBJ1-1,-,-,TGTGCCAGCAGTGATGCAGGGGCACCTGAAGCTTTCTTT,CASSDAGAPEAFF
TRBV28,TRBJ1-6,TRBD1,-,TGTGCCAGCAGAAGCTCGGGACAGGGGGTAAATTCACCCCTCCACTTT,CASRSSGQGVNSPLHF
TRBV7-6,TRBJ2-1,TRBD1,-,TGTGCCAGCAGCATACAGGGGAGCTCCTACAATGAGCAGTTCTTC,CASSIQGSSYNEQFF
TRBV2,TRBJ2-5,-,-,TGTGCCAGCAGGCCAGCCGGTCCCCGAGAGACCCAGTACTTC,CASRPAGPRETQYF
TRBV7-9,TRBJ1-4,-,-,TGTGCCAGCAGCTTAGTACACACAGGTCAAAATGAAAAACTGTTTTTT,CASSLVHTGQNEKLFF
TRBV29-1,TRBJ1-2,-,-,TGCAGCGTTGAGGTCGGGGGGTCTGGCTACACCTTC,CSVEVGGSGYTF
TRBV7-2,TRBJ2-7,-,-,TGTGCCAGCAGCTTAGGCAGGCTTCTTTACGAGCAGTACTTC,CASSLGRLLYEQYF
TRBV28,TRBJ1-4,-,-,TGTGCCAGCAGTTTAGGGACCGTTAATGAAAAACTGTTTTTT,CASSLGTVNEKLFF
TRBV18,TRBJ1-4,TRBD1,once,TGTGCCAGCTCCCGAAGGACAGGGTCCGACGGTTCAGCCGAAAAACTGTTTTTT,CASSRRTGSDGSAEKLFF
TRBV2,TRBJ1-2,-,-,TGTGCCAGCAGTCGTTCCGAACAGCAGCCTAGTGGCTACACCTTC,CASSRSEQQPSGYTF
TRBV18,TRBJ2-2,TRBD1,-,TGTGCCAGCTCACCGGCAGGGGGTTTGAACACCGGGGAGCTGTTTTTT,CASSPAGGLNTGELFF
TRBV30,TRBJ1-4,-,-,TGTGCCTGGGGGGCAAAAAACCCGACCGTTAGGTGGGAAAAACTGTTTTTT,CAWGAKNPTVRWEKLFF
TRBV10-3,TRBJ2-7,-,-,TGTGCCATCAAAGAGGGGGTTTCCTACGAGCAGTACTTC,CAIKEGVSYEQYF
TRBV30,TRBJ1-3,-,-,TGTGCCTGGAAGATAAGCTCTGGAAACACCATATATTTT,CAWKISSGNTIYF
TRBV11-2,TRBJ1-1,-,-,TGTGCCAGCAGCCCGGGGGGTACGGTTTTGAACACTGAAGCTTTCTTT,CASSPGGTVLNTEAFF
TRBV27,TRBJ2-7,TRBD2,-,TGTGCCAGCAGTTTGGCGGGAGACTCCTACGAGCAGTACTTC,CASSLAGDSYEQYF
TRBV7-9,TRBJ2-3,-,-,TGTGCCAGCAGCTTAGCTCAGAACACAGATACGCAGTATTTT,CASSLAQNTDTQYF
TRBV2,TRBJ2-1,-,-,TGTGCCAGCAGTGAGAACCAGGCCAATGAGCAGTTCTTC,CASSENQANEQFF
TRBV5-1,TRBJ2-3,-,-,TGCGCCAGCAGCTTGGTGGACTTTACTAGCACAGATACGCAGTATTTT,CASSLVDFTSTDTQYF
TRBV5-5,TRBJ1-5,-,-,TGTGCCAGCAGCTTGGCGTCACAACGTCAGCCCCAGCATTTT,CASSLASQRQPQHF
TRBV6-5,TRBJ2-5,-,-,TGTGCCAGCAGTTACTCCGGCGGGATCCGGGAGACCCAGTACTTC,CASSYSGGIRETQYF
TRBV5-3,TRBJ2-7,-,-,TGTGCCAGAAGCTTGGTTCATGGGGCGCGTTCCCACGAGCAGTACTTC,CARSLVHGARSHEQYF
TRBV5-1,TRBJ1-6,-,-,TGCGCCAGCAGCACGGGCGCGGACGCACTATCACCCCTCCACTTT,CASSTGADALSPLHF
TRBV2,TRBJ2-3,-,-,TGTGCCAGCAGTGATAGAGATACGCAGTATTTT,CASSDRDTQYF
TRBV4-1,TRBJ1-3,TRBD1,-,TGCGCCAGCAGCCCTACAGGGGGCAGGACTGGAAACACCATATATTTT,CASSPTGGRTGNTIYF
TRBV18,TRBJ1-3,-,-,TGTGCCAGCTCACCGTCTCACTCTGGAAACACCATATATTTT,CASSPSHSGNTIYF
TRBV18,TRBJ1-1,-,-,TGTGCCAGTCAACCAGGGCAGGGATTGAACACTGAAGCTTTCTTT,CASQPGQGLNTEAFF
TRBV10-3,TRBJ2-7,-,-,TGTGCCATCACCCCTAAGGCAGGGAGCGAGCAGTACTTC,CAITPKAGSEQYF
TRBV10-3,TRBJ2-7,TRBD2,-,TGTGCCAGTAGCGGGGGGGCCTACGAGCAGTACTTC,CASSGGAYEQYF
TRBV6-5,TRBJ2-1,TRBD2,-,TGTGCCAGCAGTTACCTGGGACTAGCGGGAGAAGGTGAGCAGTTCTTC,CASSYLGLAGEGEQFF
TRBV5-1,TRBJ2-3,-,-,TGCGCCAGCAGCTTGGCGGGGACTAGCACAGATACGCAGTATTTT,CASSLAGTSTDTQYF
TRBV7-8,TRBJ2-2,TRBD2,-,TGTGCCAGCAGCCTCAGCGGGGGCGGGGAGCTGTTTTTT,CASSLSGGGELFF
TRBV10-3,TRBJ2-7,-,-,TGTGCCACCATGGACTCCTACGAGCAGTACTTC,CATMDSYEQYF
TRBV2,TRBJ1-2,-,-,TGTGCCAGCAGTGAAGAGGGGCCGGGGAACTATGGCTACACCTTC,CASSEEGPGNYGYTF
TRBV11-2,TRBJ2-7,-,-,TGTGCCAGCAGCTCCGTAGGCTACGAGCAGTACTTC,CASSSVGYEQYF
TRBV6-1,TRBJ1-1,-,-,TGTGCCAGCAGTGAAGTCCAGGGTTCCACTGAAGCTTTCTTT,CASSEVQGSTEAFF
TRBV5-1,TRBJ1-5,TRBD1,once,TGCGCCAGCAGCTCGACTGGGACAGGGAATCAGCCCCAGCATTTT,CASSSTGTGNQPQHF
TRBV11-3,TRBJ2-2,-,-,TGTGCCAGCAGCTCCATCTTAGGGGAGCTATTTTTT,CASSSILGELFF
TRBV7-9,TRBJ2-1,TRBD2,-,TGTGCCAGCAGCTTTACTAGACTAGCGGCCCACAATGAGCAGTTCTTC,CASSFTRLAAHNEQFF
TRBV30,TRBJ2-1,-,-,TGTGCCTGGAGTGAGGGCCAGAGTTACAATGAGCAGTTCTTC,CAWSEGQSYNEQFF
TRBV12-5,TRBJ1-1,-,-,TGTGCTAGTGGTTTGGTAATCGCGGGGGCCAACACTGAAGCTTTCTTT,CASGLVIAGANTEAFF
TRBV9,TRBJ2-1,TRBD2,once,TGTGCCAGCAGCGTTGTGCCTCAGACTAGCGGGAGCGGTGAGCAGTTCTTC,CASSVVPQTSGSGEQFF
TRBV6-5,TRBJ2-3,TRBD1,-,TGTGCCAGCAGTTATGGGACAGGGTCCGCAGATACGCAGTATTTT,CASSYGTGSADTQYF
TRBV7-2,TRBJ2-7,-,once,TGTGCCAGCAGCAGTGGTATCGGACAGCCCTACGAGCAGTACTTC,CASSSGIGQPYEQYF
TRBV4-1,TRBJ2-5,TRBD2,-,TGCGCCAGCAGCCAAGGGGAGACTAGCGGGAGGGAGGAGACCCAGTACTTC,CASSQGETSGREETQYF
TRBV7-6,TRBJ1-5,-,once,TGTGCCAGCAGCTTAGGTGGGGCAGGTCTTAGCAATCAGCCCCAGCATTTT,CASSLGGAGLSNQPQHF
TRBV6-1,TRBJ1-1,TRBD1,-,TGTGCCAGCCGATATGGACAGGGCGAAGCTTTCTTT,CASRYGQGEAFF
TRBV2,TRBJ1-1,TRBD1,-,TGTGCCAGCAGTCCGGGACAGGGCAACACTGAAGCTTTCTTT,CASSPGQGNTEAFF
TRBV10-2,TRBJ2-7,-,-,TGCGCCAGCACCGACTCCCCAGCGGATGGCTACGAGCAGTACTTC,CASTDSPADGYEQYF
TRBV7-2,TRBJ2-7,-,-,TGTGCCAGCAGCTTAGCGAACAGCTACGAGCAGTACTTC,CASSLANSYEQYF
TRBV10-3,TRBJ2-7,-,-,TGTGCCATCAGGGGTAGGTACGAGCAGTACTTC,CAIRGRYEQYF
TRBV30,TRBJ1-5,-,-,TGTGCCTGGAGTAGGGGGAGGGGTCAGCCCCAGCATTTT,CAWSRGRGQPQHF
TRBV19,TRBJ1-5,-,once,TGTGCCAGTAGTATCGGAATCAATCAGCCCCAGCATTTT,CASSIGINQPQHF
TRBV6-5,TRBJ1-1,TRBD1,-,TGTGCCAGCAGCCCTACAGGGGGCGGTCAAGAAGCTTTCTTT,CASSPTGGGQEAFF
TRBV6-1,TRBJ2-1,TRBD2,-,TGTGCCAGCATTGGCGGGAGGTGGGGTGAGCAGTTCTTC,CASIGGRWGEQFF
TRBV9,TRBJ1-3,TRBD1,once,TGTGCCAGCAGCGTAGGACAGGGGGGAAACACCATATATTTT,CASSVGQGGNTIYF
TRBV7-8,TRBJ2-7,TRBD2,-,TGTGCCAGCAGCCCCCAGCTAGCGGGAGGATCTTACGAGCAGTACTTC,CASSPQLAGGSYEQYF
TRBV5-6,TRBJ2-7,TRBD1,-,TGTGCCAGCAGCTTGTTGGGACAGGGGACTTACGAGCAGTACTTC,CASSLLGQGTYEQYF